Each of the 26 T cell receptor beta chains below was sequenced from the same sample in a study of T cells after yellow fever vaccination. TCRdb re-called the 5' RACE reads with MiXCR, one entry per CDR3 protein. The data show just over 300,000 distinct CDR3 sequences, around 3.6% seen once. The sample in question was PBMCs, obtained on the day of the yellow fever booster vaccination. These receptors were taken from a man younger than 35 who received the YFV17D yellow fever vaccine.

This clonotype occurred many times. This sequence joins TRBV29-1 and TRBJ1-2, with 10 bases aligning to TRBD1. The CDR3 has 16 residues. Germline values: CDR1 SQVTM, CDR2 ANQGSEA. V was clipped by 6 bases and J by 0 bases; unmatched bases: 10. CDR3 sequence (DNA): TGCAGCGTGGATAATGGACAGGGGGAAGCTAACTATGGCTACACCTTC. Protein sequence: CSVDNGQGEANYGYTF.

The V call is TRBV7-2, the J call TRBJ1-5; D is unresolved. Germline V gene sequence: CDR1 SGHTA, CDR2 FQGNSA. The CDR3 has 13 amino acids. The ends were cut back, 1 base at V and 7 bases at J, with 8 bases in the middle. CDR3 amino acids: CASSLGQQQPQHF. CDR3 nucleotide sequence: TGTGCCAGCAGCTTAGGGCAGCAACAGCCCCAGCATTTT.

In this sample, this clonotype turned up many times. V and J are TRBV7-9 and TRBJ2-3; no clear D gene. The CDR3 has 12 residues. Trimming left V 6 bases short and J 5 bases short, with 9 bases between. Germline V gene data show CDR1 as SEHNR and CDR2 as FQNEAQ (reference sequence). CDR3 in amino acids: CASRPGRDTQYF. In nucleotides, the CDR3 is TGTGCCAGCAGACCAGGTCGAGATACGCAGTATTTT. Filled out from reference TRBV7-9 and TRBJ2-3, the complete variable domain reads DTGVSQNPRHKITKRGQNVTFRCDPISEHNRLYWYRQTLGQGPEFLTYFQNEAQLEKSRLLSDRFSAERPKGSFSTLEIQRTEQGDSAMYLCASRPGRDTQYFGPGTRLTVL.

This clonotype was detected a few times. The chain couples TRBV6-4 to TRBJ1-5; no reliable D call. Trimming removed 2 bases from V and 7 bases from J, with 15 bases in between. The CDR3 length is 15 residues. Germline-derived CDR1 and CDR2 are MRHNA and SNTAGT. As DNA, the CDR3 is TGTGCCAGCAGTGACAACGACTCGGAGGAGCAGCCCCAGCATTTT. It codes for CASSDNDSEEQPQHF.

This clonotype was seen many times. The V call is TRBV4-1, the J call TRBJ2-7, with D perhaps assigned TRBD1 or TRBD2 (5 bases each). The germline V gene encodes CDR1 MGHRA and CDR2 YSYEKL. The CDR3 extends over 15 amino acids. V dropped 4 bases and J dropped 7 bases, with 20 bases sitting between them. The DNA of the CDR3 is TGCGCCAGCAGCCTTTCTCCGGGGCCCCTTGAAGAGCAGTACTTC. It yields the protein CASSLSPGPLEEQYF.

At least ten counts were recorded for this clonotype. The chain links TRBV7-7 to TRBJ2-1, with 12 bases that match TRBD2. CDR1 is SSHAT, CDR2 FNYEAQ, per germline (reference sequence). This CDR3 spans 13 amino acids. The ends lost 5 bases at V and 9 bases at J; junction bases unmatched: 2. CDR3 residues: CASSQTSGGEQFF. CDR3 DNA: TGTGCCAGCAGCCAGACTAGCGGGGGTGAGCAGTTCTTC.

This clonotype was observed many times. This chain joins TRBV7-9 and TRBJ2-3; TRBD2 matches 11 bases. The CDR3 is made up of 16 amino acids. In germline, CDR1 is SEHNR, CDR2 FQNEAQ (reference sequence). After removal of 4 bases from V and 1 base from J, the junction contained 4 bases not matched to a gene. CDR3 sequence: CASSSGLAGRTDTQYF. For the CDR3, the DNA is TGTGCCAGCAGCTCCGGACTAGCGGGCCGCACAGATACGCAGTATTTT.

This clonotype has at least ten counts. The chain uses TRBV4-1 and TRBJ1-6, with TRBD1 matching 8 bases. The CDR3 runs to 17 residues. Germline V gene sequence: CDR1 MGHRA, CDR2 YSYEKL. The ends lost 4 bases at V and 7 bases at J; junction bases unmatched: 12. The DNA of the CDR3 is TGCGCCAGCAGCCGATTAATTCAGGGGGCATGGAATTCACCCCTCCACTTT. This translates into CASSRLIQGAWNSPLHF.

This clonotype was recorded many times. The rearrangement uses TRBV5-1 and TRBJ2-1, with 11 bases matching TRBD2. V lost 1 base and J lost 9; bases outside the gene matches: 9. CDR1 SGHRS and CDR2 YFSETQ come from the germline V gene. The CDR3 length is 16 residues. CDR3 sequence reads: CASSLLSLAGGVEQFF. The CDR3 nucleotides read TGCGCCAGCAGCTTGTTATCCCTAGCGGGGGGCGTTGAGCAGTTCTTC.

Regarding this clonotype: It may be a read error: a sequence one base away is much more abundant. The chain carries TRBV5-1 and TRBJ2-2; 10 positions agree with TRBD1. The CDR3 extends over 16 amino acids. The germline CDR1 and CDR2 sequences are SGHRS and YFSETQ. The CDR3 sequence: CASSTGTGVITGELYF. CDR3 bases: TGCGCCAGCAGCACCGGGACAGGGGTGATCACCGGGGAGCTGTATTTT.

In this sample, this clonotype turned up many times. V gene TRBV6-5 combines with J gene TRBJ2-7; possible D gene TRBD2, 5 bases. Germline lookup yields CDR1 MNHEY and CDR2 SVGAGI. V was clipped by 0 bases and J by 1 base, with 10 bases between them. The CDR3 has 15 residues. The CDR3 coding sequence is TGTGCCAGCAGTTACTCCGGACTGATTTCCTACGAGCAGTACTTC. Protein product: CASSYSGLISYEQYF.

This chain joins TRBV11-2 and TRBJ2-1; D not resolved. The CDR3 is made up of 16 amino acids. Germline assignment: CDR1 SGHAT and CDR2 FQNNGV. Trimming cost V 0 bases and J 8 bases, with 17 bases left between them. The CDR3 protein is CASSLEGLWRGHEQFF. The CDR3 DNA reads as TGTGCCAGCAGCTTAGAGGGTTTATGGCGTGGCCATGAGCAGTTCTTC.

This clonotype has a count of ten or more. The CDR3 region has the DNA TGTGCCAGCAGTGCTTACGGGAAGACCGGGGAGCTGTTTTTT. This translates into CASSAYGKTGELFF. V usage is TRBV2 and J usage is TRBJ2-2; D possibly corresponds to TRBD2 (5 bases). The V gene lost 4 bases and the J gene lost 5 bases, with 11 bases spanning the gap. Germline CDR1 is SNHLY and CDR2 is FYNNEI. This CDR3 has 14 residues.

The chain employs TRBV6-2 or TRBV6-3 and TRBJ2-4; maybe TRBD1 (5 bases). V gave up 4 bases and J gave up 4 bases, with 23 bases separating them. Germline CDR1 and CDR2: MNHEY and SVGEGT. This CDR3 has 18 residues. CDR3 nucleotides: TGTGCCAGCAGTTTACGGACACGGCGAAGGGATAAGAAAAACATTCAGTACTTC. It translates to CASSLRTRRRDKKNIQYF.

V and J are TRBV5-6 and TRBJ2-7; 13 nucleotides align to TRBD2. This CDR3 spans 14 amino acids. V shed 4 bases, J shed 5 bases, and the junction held 3 bases outside the gene matches. Germline V gene sequence: CDR1 SGHDT, CDR2 YYEEEE. The CDR3 region is CASSEGLAGDEQYV. CDR3 nucleotides: TGTGCCAGCAGCGAAGGACTAGCGGGGGACGAGCAGTACGTC.

This clonotype was detected many times. V is TRBV5-6 and J is TRBJ1-1; D is uncertain. Between the trimmed V and J ends, which lost 1 base and 0 bases, there was a span of 10 bases. Germline V CDR1 and CDR2: SGHDT, YYEEEE. The CDR3 sequence is 15 residues long. CDR3 nucleotides: TGTGCCAGCAGCTTGACACAGCGGATGAACACTGAAGCTTTCTTT. It encodes CASSLTQRMNTEAFF.

This clonotype was observed at least ten times. This sequence joins TRBV29-1 and TRBJ2-2, with TRBD1 as a possible D gene (5 bases). Germline CDR1 is SQVTM and CDR2 is ANQGSEA. Trimming took off 7 bases at V and 4 bases at J, with 16 bases between the two ends. This CDR3 is built from 14 residues. The CDR3, as DNA: TGCAGCGCCGAGCCCCGACAGTCCACCGGGGAGCTGTTTTTT. Encoded protein: CSAEPRQSTGELFF.

The sample holds many counts of this clonotype. V gene TRBV7-9 combines with J gene TRBJ1-2; no definite D call. The CDR3 is made up of 14 amino acids. In germline, CDR1 is SEHNR, CDR2 FQNEAQ (reference sequence). Trimming stripped 5 bases from V and 8 bases from J, with 18 bases between. CDR3 protein: CASSVRTGALGYTF. In DNA form, the CDR3 reads TGTGCCAGCAGCGTACGCACGGGAGCCCTAGGCTACACCTTC.

A few counts support this clonotype. The rearrangement joins TRBV6-5 to TRBJ1-2; TRBD1 is a possible D gene (5 bases). This CDR3 is 15 amino acids long. Trimming took 0 bases from V and 2 from J, leaving 10 bases between them. Germline loops: CDR1 MNHEY, CDR2 SVGAGI. This CDR3 is CASSYSGRENYGYTF. CDR3 DNA sequence: TGTGCCAGCAGTTACTCTGGCAGGGAGAACTATGGCTACACCTTC.

This chain links TRBV7-2 with TRBJ2-5; D gene ambiguous. CDR1 and CDR2 (germline): SGHTA, FQGNSA. Trimming removed 1 base at V and 4 bases at J, with 13 bases between. This CDR3 has 15 residues. For the CDR3, the DNA is TGTGCCAGCAGCTTAGGCGTCACCTATCGAGAGACCCAGTACTTC. The encoded protein is CASSLGVTYRETQYF. The whole variable domain, filled in from reference TRBV7-2 and TRBJ2-5, reads GAGVSQSPSNKVTEKGKDVELRCDPISGHTALYWYRQSLGQGLEFLIYFQGNSAPDKSGLPSDRFSAERTGGSVSTLTIQRTQQEDSAVYLCASSLGVTYRETQYFGPGTRLLVL.

This clonotype was detected a few times. V and J are TRBV5-4 and TRBJ2-2; 8 nucleotides match TRBD1. Germline CDR1 and CDR2: SGHNT and YYREEE (reference sequence). J gave up 6 bases and V 4 bases, and 17 bases lay outside the gene matches. The CDR3 runs to 18 residues. The DNA of the CDR3 is TGTGCCAGCAGCACATATTCGGCAGGGGGCGCATACCCCGGGGAGCTGTTTTTT. It is translated as CASSTYSAGGAYPGELFF.

This clonotype was seen a handful of times. The chain has TRBV28 and TRBJ1-6; 10 bases map to TRBD1. CDR3 length equals 14 residues. Germline V CDR1 and CDR2: MDHEN, SYDVKM. Trimming cost V 6 bases and J 10 bases; bases outside gene matches: 6. CDR3 DNA sequence: TGTGCCAGCAGGAAGGACAGGGGGAAATCACCCCTCCACTTT. Protein sequence: CASRKDRGKSPLHF.

This clonotype was seen only a few times. CDR3: CASSYIGQRSEAFF. CDR3 nucleotide sequence: TGTGCCAGCAGTTACATAGGACAGAGATCCGAAGCTTTCTTT. The chain recombines TRBV6-5 with TRBJ1-1; a weak D match, TRBD1 (6 bases). The CDR3 contains 14 residues. CDR1 MNHEY and CDR2 SVGAGI come from the germline V gene. Trimming took 2 bases from V and 8 from J, leaving 15 bases between them.

This clonotype has ten or more counts. The J gene is TRBJ2-7, the V gene TRBV18, with D perhaps matching TRBD2 (5 bases). The CDR3 covers 13 residues. Germline CDR1 reads KGHSH; CDR2 reads LQKENI. V lost 6 bases and J 3 bases, leaving 12 bases between the germline ends. The CDR3 DNA follows: TGTGCCAGCTCCACTAGGGCGGACTACGAGCAGTACTTC. It translates to CASSTRADYEQYF.

This clonotype occurred many times. The chain uses TRBV7-9 and TRBJ1-1; no clear D. CDR1 and CDR2 from the germline V gene are SEHNR and FQNEAQ (reference sequence). There are 12 residues in the CDR3. Trimming left V 2 bases short and J 4 bases short, with 5 bases between. This CDR3 is CASSLPGTEAFF. The CDR3 nucleotides read TGTGCCAGCAGCTTACCGGGCACTGAAGCTTTCTTT. The whole variable domain, remainder taken from reference TRBV7-9 and TRBJ1-1, is DTGVSQNPRHKITKRGQNVTFRCDPISEHNRLYWYRQTLGQGPEFLTYFQNEAQLEKSRLLSDRFSAERPKGSFSTLEIQRTEQGDSAMYLCASSLPGTEAFFGQGTRLTVV.

The V call is TRBV20-1, the J call TRBJ2-1; 13 nucleotides match TRBD2. V lost 6 bases to trimming and J lost 1 base; unmatched junction nucleotides: 6. Germline values: CDR1 DFQATT, CDR2 SNEGSKA (reference sequence). The CDR3 runs 16 residues. The CDR3: CSAMGTSGESYNEQFF. For the CDR3, the DNA is TGCAGTGCCATGGGGACTAGCGGGGAATCCTACAATGAGCAGTTCTTC.